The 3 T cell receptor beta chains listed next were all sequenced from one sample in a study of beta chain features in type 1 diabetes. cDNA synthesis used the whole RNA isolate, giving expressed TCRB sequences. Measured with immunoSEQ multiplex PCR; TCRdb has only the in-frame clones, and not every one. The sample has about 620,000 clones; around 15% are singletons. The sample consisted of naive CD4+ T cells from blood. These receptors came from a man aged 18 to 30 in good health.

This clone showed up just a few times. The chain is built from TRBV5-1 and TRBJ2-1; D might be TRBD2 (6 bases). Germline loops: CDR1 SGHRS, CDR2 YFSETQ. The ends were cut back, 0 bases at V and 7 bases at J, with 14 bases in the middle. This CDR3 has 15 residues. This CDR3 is CASSLVQGAGNEQFF. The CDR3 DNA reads TGCGCCAGCAGCTTGGTCCAGGGCGCGGGAAATGAGCAGTTCTTC. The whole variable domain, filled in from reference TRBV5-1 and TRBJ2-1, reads KAGVTQTPRYLIKTRGQQVTLSCSPISGHRSVSWYQQTPGQGLQFLFEYFSETQRNKGNFPGRFSGRQFSNSRSEMNVSTLELGDSALYLCASSLVQGAGNEQFFGPGTRLTVL.

The CDR3 DNA reads TGTGCCAGCTGTGCGGGAGGGCTCGGAGGCAATGAGCAGTTCTTC. Protein sequence: CASCAGGLGGNEQFF. The chain has TRBV28 and TRBJ2-1; 9 bases line up with TRBD2. The J segment lost 6 bases and the V segment lost 8 bases, leaving 11 bases of the junction unmatched. Per germline, CDR1 MDHEN and CDR2 SYDVKM. The CDR3 consists of 15 residues.

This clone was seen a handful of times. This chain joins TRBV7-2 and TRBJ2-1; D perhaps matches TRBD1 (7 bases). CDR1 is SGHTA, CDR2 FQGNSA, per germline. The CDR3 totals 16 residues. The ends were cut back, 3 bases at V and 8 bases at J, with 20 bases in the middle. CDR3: CASSFDRRGPNDEQFF. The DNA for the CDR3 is TGTGCCAGCAGCTTCGACAGGAGGGGGCCTAATGATGAGCAGTTCTTC.